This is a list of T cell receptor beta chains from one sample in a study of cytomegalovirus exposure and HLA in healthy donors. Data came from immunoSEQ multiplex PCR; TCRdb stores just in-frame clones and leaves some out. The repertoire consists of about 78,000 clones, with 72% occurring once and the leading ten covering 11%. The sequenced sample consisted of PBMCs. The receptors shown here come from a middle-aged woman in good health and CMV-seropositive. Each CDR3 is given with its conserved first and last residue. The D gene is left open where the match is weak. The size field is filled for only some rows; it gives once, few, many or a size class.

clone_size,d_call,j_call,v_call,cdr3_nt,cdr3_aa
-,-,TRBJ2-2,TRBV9,TGTGCCAGCAGCGTATCCTCCCAGGGCGCGAACACCGGGGAGCTGTTTTTT,CASSVSSQGANTGELFF
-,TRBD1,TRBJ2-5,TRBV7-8,TGTGCCAGCAGCTCTACAGGGGAGAGGGAGACCCAGTACTTC,CASSSTGERETQYF
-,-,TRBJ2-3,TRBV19,TGTGCCAGTAGGGATGGGAGGCAGAACACAGATACGCAGTATTTT,CASRDGRQNTDTQYF
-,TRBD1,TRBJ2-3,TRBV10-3,TGTGCCATCAGAGCGACAGGGGTCATAACAGATACGCAGTATTTT,CAIRATGVITDTQYF
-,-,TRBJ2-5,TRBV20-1,TGCAGTGCTAGCTCGTCGCGGGGACAGTACTTC,CSASSSRGQYF
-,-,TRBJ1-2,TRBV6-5,TGTGCCAGCAAAACCGGGGGGGGGAACTATGGCTACACCTTC,CASKTGGGNYGYTF
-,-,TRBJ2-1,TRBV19,TGTGCCAGTAGTATCAGTGAGGGAGGTTCCGGCAATGAGCAGTTCTTC,CASSISEGGSGNEQFF
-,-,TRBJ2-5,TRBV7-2,TGTGCCAGCAGCCCTGACGGCGGGACCTGGGAGACCCAGTACTTC,CASSPDGGTWETQYF
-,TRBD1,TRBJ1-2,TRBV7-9,TGTTCCAGCAGCTTAGAAGACAGGGAAAGCTCCTTC,CSSSLEDRESSF
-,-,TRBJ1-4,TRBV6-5,TGTGCCAGCAGTTACCTATTTGGGGCGGCTAATGAAAAACTGTTTTTT,CASSYLFGAANEKLFF
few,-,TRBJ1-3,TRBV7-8,TGTGCCAGCACCAAAAGGGGGACCGGGAACACCATATATTTT,CASTKRGTGNTIYF
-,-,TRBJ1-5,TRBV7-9,TGTTCCACGACACAGGGAGATGGGCCCCAGCATTTT,CSTTQGDGPQHF
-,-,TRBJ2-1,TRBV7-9,TGTGCCAGCAGCGAAGGGGGTATAAGCGTCGATGAGCAGTTCTTC,CASSEGGISVDEQFF
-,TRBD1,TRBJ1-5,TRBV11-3,TGTGCCAGCAGCCGCACAGAACCGGGACAGGGGTTCCGCAATCAGCCCCAGCATTTT,CASSRTEPGQGFRNQPQHF
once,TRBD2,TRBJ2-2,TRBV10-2,TGCGCCACCAGAAGCGGGGGCACCGGGGAGCTGTTTTTT,CATRSGGTGELFF
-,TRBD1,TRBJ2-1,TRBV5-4,TGTGCCAGCAGCCAGGGACAGGGGGCAAAGGATGAGCAGTTCTTC,CASSQGQGAKDEQFF
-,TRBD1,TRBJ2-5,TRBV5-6,TGTGCCAGCAGCTTCCGCCGGGACAGGGTGCGGCAGTACTTC,CASSFRRDRVRQYF
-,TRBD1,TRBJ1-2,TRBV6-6,TGTGCCAGCAGTCGCGAGGCAGGGGGCGTCTATGGCTACACCTTC,CASSREAGGVYGYTF
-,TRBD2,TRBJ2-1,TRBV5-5,TGTGCCAGCAGCCAGGGACTAGCGGGGGATCCCTCCTACAATGAGCAGTTCTTC,CASSQGLAGDPSYNEQFF
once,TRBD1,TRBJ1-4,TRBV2,TGTGCCAGCAGCGCCCAACAGGGGGCGGTTAGGAAACTGTTTTTT,CASSAQQGAVRKLFF
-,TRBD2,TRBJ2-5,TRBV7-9,TGTGCCAGCAGCTCCGGAGCGGGGGCCCTACAAGAGACCCAGTACTTC,CASSSGAGALQETQYF
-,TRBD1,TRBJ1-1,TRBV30,TGTGCCTGGACCGGACAGGGGAACACTGAAGCTTTCTTT,CAWTGQGNTEAFF
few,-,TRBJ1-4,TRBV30,TGTGCCTGGAGTGTAAAACAGGGAAATGAAAAACTGTTTTTT,CAWSVKQGNEKLFF
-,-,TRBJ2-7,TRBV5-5,TGTGCCAGCACCGCCGGTGCGGGTTCCTACGAGCAGTACTTC,CASTAGAGSYEQYF
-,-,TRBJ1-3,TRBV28,TGTGCCAGCAGTTTAACAATGGCAGTCTCTGGAAACACCATATATTTT,CASSLTMAVSGNTIYF
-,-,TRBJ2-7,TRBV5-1,TGCGCCAGCAGCCCCCGGACAGCAAATTACTACGAGCAGTACTTC,CASSPRTANYYEQYF
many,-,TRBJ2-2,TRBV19,TGTGCCAGTAGTATAAATCAACAAGGGGAGCTGTTTTTT,CASSINQQGELFF
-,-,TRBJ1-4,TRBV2,TGTGCCACAAGGAGAGATCCCGGTGAAAAACTGTTTTTT,CATRRDPGEKLFF
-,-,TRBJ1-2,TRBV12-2,TGTGCAAGTCGCTTAGCAAGAACTCAGGACAGGGGAGATGGCTACACCTTC,CASRLARTQDRGDGYTF
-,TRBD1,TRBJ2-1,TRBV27,TGTGCCAGCACCCCTTCTACAGGGGACGCCTACAATGAGCAGTTCTTC,CASTPSTGDAYNEQFF
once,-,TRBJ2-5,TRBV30,TGTGCCTGGAGTCGGCGGCGCGGGGAGACCCAGTACTTC,CAWSRRRGETQYF
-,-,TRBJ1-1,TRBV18,TGTGCCAGCTCACCGCAGCAGGTGAGCGGAACTGAAGCTTTCTTT,CASSPQQVSGTEAFF
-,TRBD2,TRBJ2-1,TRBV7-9,TGTGCCAGCAGCCCTATCGGGCGGGAGAACAATGAGCAGTTCTTC,CASSPIGRENNEQFF
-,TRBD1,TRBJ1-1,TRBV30,TGTGCCTGGGGACAGGGGGCCTTGAACGCTGAAGCTTTCTTT,CAWGQGALNAEAFF
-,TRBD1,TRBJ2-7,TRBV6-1,TGTGCCAGCAGTGAAGGGGTAGGGACAGGGCAAAACGAGCAGTACTTC,CASSEGVGTGQNEQYF
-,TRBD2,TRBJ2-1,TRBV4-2,TGTGCCAGCAGATATAGCGGGAGCTCCTACAATGAGCAGTTCTTC,CASRYSGSSYNEQFF
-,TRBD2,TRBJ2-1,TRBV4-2,TGTGCCAGCAGCCAAGATTATATGGAGACTAGCTACGTCGCTGTTTACAATGAGCAGTTCTTC,CASSQDYMETSYVAVYNEQFF
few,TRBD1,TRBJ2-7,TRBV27,TGTGCCAGCAGTTACAGGGGAATGAACTACGAGCAGTACTTC,CASSYRGMNYEQYF
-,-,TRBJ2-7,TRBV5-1,TGCGCCAGCAGCTTGGGAGACAGGAGCCACGAGCAGTACTTC,CASSLGDRSHEQYF
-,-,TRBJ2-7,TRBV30,TGTGCCTGGGGGCGTGGTGGCGCCGAGCAGTACTTC,CAWGRGGAEQYF
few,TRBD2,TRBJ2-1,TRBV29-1,TGCAGCGGGGAGGGACTAGCGGGGGGCCAGTCTGCCAATGAGCAGTTCTTC,CSGEGLAGGQSANEQFF
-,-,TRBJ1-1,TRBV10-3,TGTGCCATCAGGAGGGACTGGAACACTGAAGCTTTCTTT,CAIRRDWNTEAFF
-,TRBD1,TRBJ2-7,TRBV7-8,TGTGCCAGCAGCCGTCAATCCTTTGGACAGGGGTCCTACGAGCAGTACTTC,CASSRQSFGQGSYEQYF
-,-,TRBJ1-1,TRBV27,TGTGCCAGCAGTTTACAGGTGAACACTGAAGCTTTCTTT,CASSLQVNTEAFF
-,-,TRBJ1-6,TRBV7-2,TGTGCCAGCAGCACACAGACAGGCGGGTTCTATAATTCACCCCTCCACTTT,CASSTQTGGFYNSPLHF
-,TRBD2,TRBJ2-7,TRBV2,TGTGCCAGCAGGCCTACTAGCGGCGAGCAGTACTTC,CASRPTSGEQYF
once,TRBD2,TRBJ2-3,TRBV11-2,TGTGCCAGCAGCTTAGATTGGTCCCACACTAGCGCGGGGGGCACAGATACGCAGTATTTT,CASSLDWSHTSAGGTDTQYF
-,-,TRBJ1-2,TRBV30,TGTGCCTGGAGTGAGCAGGGAAGGTTCTCGGGTGGCTACACCTTC,CAWSEQGRFSGGYTF
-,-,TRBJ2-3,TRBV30,TGTGCCTGGACTGAGGGTAACCGGGCAGATACGCAGTATTTT,CAWTEGNRADTQYF
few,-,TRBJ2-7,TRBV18,TGTGCCAGCTCACCGTCCCAAGATCATAGGGGCCCTTTCCCCTACGAGCAGTACTTC,CASSPSQDHRGPFPYEQYF
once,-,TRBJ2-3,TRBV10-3,TGTGCCATCAGTGAGTCGAGGGAGTACACAGATACGCAGTATTTT,CAISESREYTDTQYF
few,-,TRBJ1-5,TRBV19,TGTGCCAGTAGTATAGGACCCTTAGAGGGTCAGCCCCAGCATTTT,CASSIGPLEGQPQHF
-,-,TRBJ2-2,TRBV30,TGTGCCTGGAGGCGTCGAGTACCTTCAGGGGAGCTGTTTTTT,CAWRRRVPSGELFF